A selection of T cell receptor beta chains follows, all from one sample in a study of CD4 T cells in relation to SARS-CoV-2 and coronaviruses. Here immunoSEQ multiplex PCR was the method, and the copy in TCRdb shows in-frame clones only, minus some. This table has 15,000 to 19,000 clones, around four fifths appearing once. No antigens are known for them. The sample consisted of CD4+ T cells from PBMCs, cultured in vitro. These receptors were obtained from a human donor in good health. CDR3s include the opening cysteine and the closing phenylalanine or tryptophan. The order of the fields is V gene, J gene, CDR3 protein.

v_gene: TRBV5-6
j_gene: TRBJ1-4
CDR3aa: CASRPGTGGEKLFF

v_gene: TRBV19
j_gene: TRBJ1-1
CDR3aa: CASSTLNTEAFF

v_gene: TRBV19
j_gene: TRBJ1-5
CDR3aa: CASSDRDLAQHF

v_gene: TRBV7-9
j_gene: TRBJ1-3
CDR3aa: CASSLVPSSGNTIYF

v_gene: TRBV19
j_gene: TRBJ2-1
CDR3aa: CASSIVGNNEQFF

v_gene: TRBV19
j_gene: TRBJ1-1
CDR3aa: CASSIIGTGGNTEAFF

v_gene: TRBV13
j_gene: TRBJ2-5
CDR3aa: CASSSDRGETQYF

v_gene: TRBV5-6
j_gene: TRBJ1-4
CDR3aa: CASSLAVNGEKLFF

v_gene: TRBV18
j_gene: TRBJ1-1
CDR3aa: CASSSAGRGTEAFF

v_gene: TRBV7-3
j_gene: TRBJ2-2
CDR3aa: CASSLIQGAGELFF

v_gene: TRBV12-5
j_gene: TRBJ2-3
CDR3aa: CASLGPPSVLREADTQYF

v_gene: TRBV4-1
j_gene: TRBJ2-1
CDR3aa: CASMTEPGRTNNEQFF

v_gene: TRBV6-2/TRBV6-3
j_gene: TRBJ2-7
CDR3aa: CASSTPLVYVGLNPEQYF

v_gene: TRBV2
j_gene: TRBJ1-5
CDR3aa: CASSEQGARGQPQHF

v_gene: TRBV4-1
j_gene: TRBJ1-2
CDR3aa: CASSQEGQGAGNYGYTF

v_gene: TRBV7-9
j_gene: TRBJ2-7
CDR3aa: CASSRETSVWGEQYF

v_gene: TRBV30
j_gene: TRBJ1-5
CDR3aa: CAWSSHENQPQHF

v_gene: TRBV12-3/TRBV12-4
j_gene: TRBJ2-1
CDR3aa: CASSLVNEQFF

v_gene: TRBV4-1
j_gene: TRBJ1-1
CDR3aa: CASSQRDIRDTEAFF

v_gene: TRBV4-1
j_gene: TRBJ2-7
CDR3aa: CASSHPARQTYEQYF

v_gene: TRBV4-2
j_gene: TRBJ1-1
CDR3aa: CASSQEGRVGEAFF

v_gene: TRBV5-1
j_gene: TRBJ2-7
CDR3aa: CASSYSGEEVDEQYF

v_gene: TRBV3-1/TRBV3-2
j_gene: TRBJ1-1
CDR3aa: CASSQFSQNTEAFF

v_gene: TRBV19
j_gene: TRBJ2-6
CDR3aa: CASSIRPGTALSGANVLTF

v_gene: TRBV10-2
j_gene: TRBJ1-1
CDR3aa: CASSGPVGYEAFF

v_gene: TRBV3-1/TRBV3-2
j_gene: TRBJ2-1
CDR3aa: CASSRGLAGGYNEQFF

v_gene: TRBV19
j_gene: TRBJ1-3
CDR3aa: CASSLAPRTGNTIYF

v_gene: TRBV5-1
j_gene: TRBJ1-5
CDR3aa: CASSGGPGRNQPQHF

v_gene: TRBV18
j_gene: TRBJ2-7
CDR3aa: CASSPPNSYEQYF

v_gene: TRBV7-9
j_gene: TRBJ2-7
CDR3aa: CASSSGREPSYEQYF

v_gene: TRBV6-6
j_gene: TRBJ2-7
CDR3aa: CASTGQGIIYEQYF

v_gene: TRBV11-1
j_gene: TRBJ2-5
CDR3aa: CASSLPYVDSQETQYF

v_gene: TRBV7-9
j_gene: TRBJ1-2
CDR3aa: CASSFGTGTNYGYTF

v_gene: TRBV24-1
j_gene: TRBJ2-7
CDR3aa: CATSDSRTGGRYEQYF

v_gene: TRBV11-2
j_gene: TRBJ2-2
CDR3aa: CASSLVGSSGTLGELFF

v_gene: TRBV29-1
j_gene: TRBJ2-5
CDR3aa: CSVEFGQGETQYF

v_gene: TRBV6-5
j_gene: TRBJ1-1
CDR3aa: CASSRTAFNRGEAFF

v_gene: TRBV7-2
j_gene: TRBJ2-5
CDR3aa: CASRRVETQYF

v_gene: TRBV11-1
j_gene: TRBJ1-1
CDR3aa: CASSFSGTENTEAFF

v_gene: TRBV6-6
j_gene: TRBJ2-2
CDR3aa: CASSYPPGPNTGELFF

v_gene: TRBV3-1/TRBV3-2
j_gene: TRBJ1-2
CDR3aa: CASSQAKGHYGYTF

v_gene: TRBV6-5
j_gene: TRBJ1-1
CDR3aa: CASNGQGTTEAFF

v_gene: TRBV25-1
j_gene: TRBJ2-7
CDR3aa: CASSEQGARSYEQYF

v_gene: TRBV7-9
j_gene: TRBJ1-4
CDR3aa: CASSLTGGAEKLFF

v_gene: TRBV6-5
j_gene: TRBJ1-2
CDR3aa: CASSPTGQGGYGYTF

v_gene: TRBV28
j_gene: TRBJ1-1
CDR3aa: CASSSHGAGGRAEAFF

v_gene: TRBV20-1
j_gene: TRBJ1-1
CDR3aa: CSASGGAGDTEAFF

v_gene: TRBV7-9
j_gene: TRBJ1-4
CDR3aa: CASSPTEKLFF

v_gene: TRBV30
j_gene: TRBJ2-6
CDR3aa: CAWGASGANVLTF

v_gene: TRBV12-5
j_gene: TRBJ2-1
CDR3aa: CASGLVRVEFF

v_gene: TRBV5-1
j_gene: TRBJ1-1
CDR3aa: CASSLAQLNTEAFF